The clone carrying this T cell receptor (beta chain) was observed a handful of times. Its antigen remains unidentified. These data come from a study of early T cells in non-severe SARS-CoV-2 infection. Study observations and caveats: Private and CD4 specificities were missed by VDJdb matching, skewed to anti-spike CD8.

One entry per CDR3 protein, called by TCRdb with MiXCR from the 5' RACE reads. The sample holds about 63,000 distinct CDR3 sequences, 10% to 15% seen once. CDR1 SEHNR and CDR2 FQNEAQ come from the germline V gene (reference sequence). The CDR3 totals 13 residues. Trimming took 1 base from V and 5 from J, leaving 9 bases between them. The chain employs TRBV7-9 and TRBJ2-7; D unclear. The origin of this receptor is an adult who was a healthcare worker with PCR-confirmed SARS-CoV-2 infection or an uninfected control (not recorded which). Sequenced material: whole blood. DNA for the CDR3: TGTGCCAGCAGCTTAGGGGTGTGGGACGAGCAGTACTTC. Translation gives CASSLGVWDEQYF.